The present T cell receptor (beta chain) was sequenced within a study of memory B cells and T cells in multiple sclerosis. A note on this clone: Its antigen is undetermined.

The CDR3 has 16 residues. Trimming cost V 1 base and J 6 bases, with 17 bases left between them. The V gene's germline CDR1 is LNHDA and CDR2 SQIVND (reference sequence). After stimulus-free culture, autoproliferating CFSE-dim and non-proliferating CFSE-high T cells were sequenced separately. Pooled replicate wells came from approximately 51 million CFSE-labeled PBMCs cultured 7 days without stimulus. Some clones are missing from TCRdb's copy, which holds only in-frame ones; the method was immunoSEQ multiplex PCR. The sample carries over 35,000 clones, about 80% recorded once. The source is a human donor with multiple sclerosis. This chain uses TRBV19 with TRBJ2-3; D remains ambiguous. Sequencing was carried out using PBMCs from blood kept in culture. CDR3 sequence (DNA): TGTGCCAGTAGTATAGCTCTTCTTGGGCAACGTGATACGCAGTATTTT. Residues: CASSIALLGQRDTQYF.